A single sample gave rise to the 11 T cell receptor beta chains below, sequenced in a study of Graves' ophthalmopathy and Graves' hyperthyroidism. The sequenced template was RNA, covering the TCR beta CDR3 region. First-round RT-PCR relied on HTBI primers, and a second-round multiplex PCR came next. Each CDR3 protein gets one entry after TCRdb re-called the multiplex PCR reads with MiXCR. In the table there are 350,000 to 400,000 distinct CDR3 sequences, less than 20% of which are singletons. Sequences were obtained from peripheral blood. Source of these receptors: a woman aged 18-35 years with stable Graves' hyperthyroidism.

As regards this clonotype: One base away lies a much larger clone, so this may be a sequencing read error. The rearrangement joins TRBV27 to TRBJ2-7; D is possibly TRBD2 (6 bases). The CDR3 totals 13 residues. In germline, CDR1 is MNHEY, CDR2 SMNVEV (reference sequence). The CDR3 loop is CDSRLQARGEQYF. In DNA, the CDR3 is TGTGACAGCAGATTACAGGCTCGGGGGGAGCAGTACTTC.

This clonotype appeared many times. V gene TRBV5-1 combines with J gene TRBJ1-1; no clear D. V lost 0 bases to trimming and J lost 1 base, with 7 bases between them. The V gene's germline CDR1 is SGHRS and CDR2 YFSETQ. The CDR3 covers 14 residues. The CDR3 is CASSLVLENTEAFF. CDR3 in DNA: TGCGCCAGCAGCTTGGTATTGGAGAACACTGAAGCTTTCTTT.

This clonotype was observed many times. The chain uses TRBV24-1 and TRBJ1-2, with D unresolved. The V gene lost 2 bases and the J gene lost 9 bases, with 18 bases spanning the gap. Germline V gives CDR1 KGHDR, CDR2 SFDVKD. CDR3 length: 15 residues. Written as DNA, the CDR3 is TGTGCCACCAGTGATTACCCAGCCCCCCTTTGGAGCTACACCTTC. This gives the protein CATSDYPAPLWSYTF.

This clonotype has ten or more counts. This CDR3 is CASGLRGNSPLHF. CDR3 sequence (DNA): TGTGCTAGTGGTTTGAGGGGGAATTCACCCCTCCACTTT. The chain joins TRBV12-5 to TRBJ1-6; TRBD1 is a possible D gene (6 bases). The V gene lost 2 bases and the J gene lost 7 bases, with 6 bases spanning the gap. The CDR3 runs to 13 residues. The germline V gene encodes CDR1 LGHNT and CDR2 FRNRAP.

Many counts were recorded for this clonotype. The CDR3 region is CATSDLLWGTGSMEPQHF. The CDR3 region has the DNA TGTGCCACCAGTGATTTACTTTGGGGGACAGGGAGTATGGAGCCCCAGCATTTT. The chain employs TRBV24-1 and TRBJ1-5; 9 bases align to TRBD1. The CDR3 runs 18 residues. Germline V gene lookup returns CDR1 KGHDR and CDR2 SFDVKD. J lost 8 bases, V lost 1 base, and 14 bases had no gene match.

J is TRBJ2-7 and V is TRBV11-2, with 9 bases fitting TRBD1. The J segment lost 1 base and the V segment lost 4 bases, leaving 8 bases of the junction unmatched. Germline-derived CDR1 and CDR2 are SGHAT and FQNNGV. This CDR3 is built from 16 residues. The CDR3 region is CASSSRGTGSSYEQYF. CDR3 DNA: TGTGCCAGCAGCTCTAGGGGGACAGGGTCGTCCTACGAGCAGTACTTC.

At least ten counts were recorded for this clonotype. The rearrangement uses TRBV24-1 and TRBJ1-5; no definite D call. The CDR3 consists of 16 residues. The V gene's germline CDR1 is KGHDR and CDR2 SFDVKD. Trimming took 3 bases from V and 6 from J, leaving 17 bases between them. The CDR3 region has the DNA TGTGCCACCAGTGATACCCGTACCGGACCAGGTCAGCCCCAGCATTTT. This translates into CATSDTRTGPGQPQHF.

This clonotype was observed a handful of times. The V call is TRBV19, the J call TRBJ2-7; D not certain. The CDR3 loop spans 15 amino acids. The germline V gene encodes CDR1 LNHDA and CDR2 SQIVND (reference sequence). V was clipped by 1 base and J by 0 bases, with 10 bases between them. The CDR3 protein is CASSIVGRPSYEQYF. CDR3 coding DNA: TGTGCCAGTAGTATAGTTGGCAGGCCCTCCTACGAGCAGTACTTC.

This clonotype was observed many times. The CDR3 sequence: CASSYQRGPGDRVAGELFF. In DNA, the CDR3 is TGTGCCAGCAGTTACCAGAGGGGCCCCGGGGACAGGGTGGCCGGGGAGCTGTTTTTT. J is TRBJ2-2 and V is TRBV6-5; 9 bases line up with TRBD1. The germline V gene has CDR1 MNHEY and CDR2 SVGAGI. After removal of 2 bases from V and 6 bases from J, the junction contained 16 bases not matched to a gene. This CDR3 contains 19 residues.

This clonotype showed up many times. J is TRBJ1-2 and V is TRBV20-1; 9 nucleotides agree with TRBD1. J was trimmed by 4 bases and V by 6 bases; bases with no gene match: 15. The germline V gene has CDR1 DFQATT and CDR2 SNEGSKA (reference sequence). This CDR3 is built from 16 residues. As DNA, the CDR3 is TGCAGTGCCCGACGTTCGGACAGGGGACAATCCTATGGCTACACCTTC. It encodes CSARRSDRGQSYGYTF.

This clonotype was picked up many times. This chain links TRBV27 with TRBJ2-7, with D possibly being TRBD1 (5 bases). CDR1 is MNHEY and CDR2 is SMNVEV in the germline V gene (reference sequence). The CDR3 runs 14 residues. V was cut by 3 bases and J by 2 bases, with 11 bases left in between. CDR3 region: CASSFGRVAYEQYF. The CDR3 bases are TGTGCCAGCAGTTTCGGCAGGGTGGCCTACGAGCAGTACTTC.